The 28 T cell receptor beta chains listed next were all sequenced from one sample in a study of shared clonotypes between healthy human individuals. Using immunoSEQ multiplex PCR, the repertoire was profiled, and TCRdb retains in-frame clones only, with some absent. The sample includes fewer than 1.6 million clones, less than 99% of them seen just once. Source material: naive CD4+ T cells sorted from blood. The subset is: CD45RA+ positively selected. These receptors all come from a man under 40 in good health.

The rearrangement uses TRBV14 and TRBJ2-5; D is uncertain. The CDR3 has 13 amino acids. V lost 1 base to trimming and J lost 2 bases, with 5 bases between them. Germline assignment: CDR1 SGHDN and CDR2 FVKESK. The CDR3 spells CASSQAVQETQYF. The CDR3 coding sequence is TGTGCCAGCAGCCAAGCAGTACAAGAGACCCAGTACTTC.

This chain links TRBV25-1 with TRBJ2-7, with no clear D. This CDR3 has 12 amino acids. V lost 10 bases, J lost 2 bases, and 12 bases lay in between. Germline V gives CDR1 MGHDK, CDR2 SYGVNS. CDR3 DNA: TGTGCCACCAGAACGACGGCCTACGAGCAGTACTTC. Protein: CATRTTAYEQYF.

This clone occurred once. Other DNA sequences of this sample code for an identical CDR3. V and J are TRBV5-6 and TRBJ1-2; TRBD1 agrees at 9 bases. This CDR3 spans 13 amino acids. Germline V CDR1 and CDR2: SGHDT, YYEEEE. V dropped 4 bases and J dropped 4; count of bases not matched to a gene: 2. Here the CDR3 reads CASSLDRGYGYTF. CDR3 coding DNA: TGTGCCAGCAGCCTGGACAGGGGCTATGGCTACACCTTC.

The CDR3 coding sequence is TGTGCCAGCGGACCGGGGCCTACTAGCACAGATACGCAGTATTTT. It codes for CASGPGPTSTDTQYF. The V and J genes are TRBV7-2 and TRBJ2-3; D tentatively reads TRBD1 or TRBD2 (5 bases each). The CDR3 length is 15 residues. Per germline, CDR1 SGHTA and CDR2 FQGNSA. Trimming removed 8 bases at V and 0 bases at J, with 15 bases between.

This chain links TRBV27 with TRBJ1-5; perhaps TRBD1 as D (6 bases). V shed 5 bases and J shed 7 bases, with 15 bases lying between them. Germline V gene sequence: CDR1 MNHEY, CDR2 SMNVEV (reference sequence). This CDR3 contains 14 residues. CDR3 in DNA: TGTGCCAGCAGTCTCTCCCAAACAGGGCAGCCCCAGCATTTT. Translating it yields CASSLSQTGQPQHF.

This clone occurred once. This chain joins TRBV19 and TRBJ2-7, with D unclear. V dropped 5 bases and J dropped 2 bases, with 16 bases sitting between them. Germline V lookup: CDR1 LNHDA, CDR2 SQIVND (reference sequence). The CDR3 has 15 amino acids. The CDR3 reads CASSSFHGSTYEQYF. CDR3 bases: TGTGCCAGTAGTTCCTTCCACGGTTCCACCTACGAGCAGTACTTC.

The chain recombines TRBV4-3 with TRBJ2-7; TRBD2 is a possible D gene (6 bases). Germline V CDR1 and CDR2: LGHNA, YSLEER. This CDR3 is built from 14 residues. Trimming pared 0 bases from V and 6 bases from J, leaving 12 bases between. The CDR3 loop is CASSQDFLAREQYF. The CDR3 DNA is TGCGCCAGCAGCCAAGACTTCCTAGCGCGCGAGCAGTACTTC.

The chain links TRBV7-9 to TRBJ2-5, with D possibly TRBD1 on 6 matching bases. The CDR3 consists of 14 residues. The V end was cut by 5 bases, the J end by 7 bases, with 17 bases between. Germline CDR1 reads SEHNR; CDR2 reads FQNEAQ (reference sequence). The chain's CDR3 is CASSPGQYRGTQYF. In DNA, the CDR3 is TGTGCCAGCAGCCCCGGACAGTATCGGGGGACCCAGTACTTC.

V and J are TRBV14 and TRBJ2-5, with D perhaps TRBD2 (6 bases). This CDR3 is 16 amino acids long. Germline CDR1 is SGHDN and CDR2 is FVKESK. Between the trimmed V and J ends, which lost 4 bases and 5 bases, there was a span of 20 bases. CDR3 region: CASSPTRGIGGETQYF. The CDR3 DNA reads TGTGCCAGCAGCCCAACGCGGGGTATCGGGGGTGAGACCCAGTACTTC.

This clone has a single count. The CDR3 nucleotides are TGTGCCAGCAGTGCCCTCCCGGGATCCGACTACGAGCAGTACTTC. Amino acids: CASSALPGSDYEQYF. The chain employs TRBV6-4 and TRBJ2-7, with D tentatively TRBD2 (5 bases). The CDR3 has 15 residues. V lost 4 bases, J lost 3 bases, and 16 bases lay in between. The germline CDR1 and CDR2 sequences are MRHNA and SNTAGT.

V gene TRBV7-2 combines with J gene TRBJ1-1; D remains unclear. CDR3 size: 14 residues. V lost 1 base and J 5 bases, leaving 11 bases between the germline ends. Germline V CDR1 and CDR2: SGHTA, FQGNSA. The CDR3 protein is CASSLEYRLTEAFF. The CDR3 DNA sequence: TGTGCCAGCAGCTTAGAATATCGATTAACTGAAGCTTTCTTT.

This chain uses TRBV5-6 with TRBJ2-2; no clear D gene. The V and J ends lost 1 base and 6 bases respectively, with 10 bases between them. The CDR3 length is 14 residues. Germline V gives CDR1 SGHDT, CDR2 YYEEEE. The CDR3 region is CASSLYNLAGELFF. CDR3 coding DNA: TGTGCCAGCAGCTTGTACAACCTCGCCGGGGAGCTGTTTTTT. Drawing the rest from reference TRBV5-6 and TRBJ2-2, the complete variable domain is DAGVTQSPTHLIKTRGQQVTLRCSPKSGHDTVSWYQQALGQGPQFIFQYYEEEERQRGNFPDRFSGHQFPNYSSELNVNALLLGDSALYLCASSLYNLAGELFFGEGSRLTVL.

The chain employs TRBV7-9 and TRBJ1-2; the match to TRBD1 covers 7 bases. Looked up from germline, CDR1 is SEHNR and CDR2 is FQNEAQ (reference sequence). V lost 5 bases to trimming and J lost 3 bases; unmatched junction nucleotides: 9. The CDR3 sequence is 15 residues long. CDR3 in amino acids: CASSARDSEYYGYTF. CDR3 coding DNA: TGTGCCAGCAGCGCCCGGGACAGTGAGTACTATGGCTACACCTTC.

This clone was recorded only once. The chain recombines TRBV7-8 with TRBJ2-7; perhaps TRBD2 as D (6 bases). V gave up 4 bases and J gave up 7 bases, with 20 bases separating them. Germline V gene lookup returns CDR1 SGHVS and CDR2 FQNEAQ. CDR3 length: 15 residues. As DNA, the CDR3 is TGTGCCAGCAGCTCTGTCACTAGCAACGTATTTGAGCAGTACTTC. This gives the protein CASSSVTSNVFEQYF.

The V and J genes are TRBV27 and TRBJ2-3; unclear D gene. The germline V gene has CDR1 MNHEY and CDR2 SMNVEV (reference sequence). The CDR3 spans 15 residues. V lost 2 bases to trimming and J lost 5 bases, with 14 bases between them. The chain's CDR3 is CASSLNAPEVDTQYF. The CDR3 DNA is TGTGCCAGCAGTTTAAACGCCCCAGAGGTAGATACGCAGTATTTT.

CDR3 DNA sequence: TGTGCCAGCAGCTTGGACCTCTCGGACATCAACTATGGCTACACCTTC. Protein: CASSLDLSDINYGYTF. This chain uses TRBV5-5 with TRBJ1-2; a weak D match, TRBD1 (5 bases). V was pared by 0 bases and J by 2 bases, with 14 bases between. The CDR3 runs to 16 residues. Germline CDR1 and CDR2: SGHKS and YYEKEE (reference sequence).

In this sample, this clone turned up once. The CDR3 coding sequence is TGTGCCAGCAGCTTGCTTGGCCGAGGCTACACCTTC. It specifies CASSLLGRGYTF. The chain couples TRBV5-5 to TRBJ1-2; D remains ambiguous. V was pared by 1 base and J by 8 bases, with 9 bases between. The CDR3 sequence is 12 residues long. The V gene's germline CDR1 is SGHKS and CDR2 YYEKEE (reference sequence).

The V call is TRBV5-6, the J call TRBJ2-5; TRBD2 is a possible D gene (5 bases). This CDR3 has 13 residues. In germline, CDR1 is SGHDT, CDR2 YYEEEE. The ends were cut back, 4 bases at V and 1 base at J, with 8 bases in the middle. CDR3 in DNA: TGTGCCAGCAGCCGGGGATCCCAAGAGACCCAGTACTTC. Translation: CASSRGSQETQYF.

This chain joins TRBV18 and TRBJ2-2; tentative D call: TRBD2 (5 bases). Trimming stripped 3 bases from V and 6 bases from J, with 11 bases between. The CDR3 extends over 14 amino acids. Germline values: CDR1 KGHSH, CDR2 LQKENI. The CDR3 DNA sequence: TGTGCCAGCTCACCCTTGGACTTACCCGGGGAGCTGTTTTTT. Protein sequence: CASSPLDLPGELFF.

This clone has a single count. The CDR3 loop reads CASSESRRGGEQYF. The CDR3 bases are TGTGCCAGCAGTGAATCTCGTCGAGGAGGAGAGCAGTACTTC. The rearrangement links TRBV2 to TRBJ2-7; the D gene is possibly TRBD2 (5 bases). Trimming removed 2 bases from V and 7 bases from J, with 15 bases in between. This CDR3 has 14 amino acids. Per the germline V gene, CDR1 is SNHLY and CDR2 is FYNNEI.

The V gene is TRBV2, the J gene TRBJ1-1, with 7 bases lining up with TRBD1. CDR1 is SNHLY, CDR2 FYNNEI, per germline. V trimming: 5 bases; J trimming: 9 bases; junction bases outside the gene matches: 6. The CDR3 is 12 residues long. In DNA form, the CDR3 reads TGTGCCAGCAGTTACAGGGGTCTGAAAGCTTTCTTT. Amino acid sequence: CASSYRGLKAFF. The entire variable domain, with the rest obtained from reference TRBV2 and TRBJ1-1, is as follows: EPEVTQTPSHQVTQMGQEVILRCVPISNHLYFYWYRQILGQKVEFLVSFYNNEISEKSEIFDDQFSVERPDGSNFTLKIRSTKLEDSAMYFCASSYRGLKAFFGQGTRLTVV.

V usage is TRBV28 and J usage is TRBJ2-7, with D perhaps TRBD1 (6 bases). The germline V gene has CDR1 MDHEN and CDR2 SYDVKM. This CDR3 has 15 amino acids. V lost 5 bases and J 5 bases, leaving 19 bases between the germline ends. CDR3 region: CASSPPGQPSDEQYF. Here the CDR3 DNA reads TGTGCCAGCAGTCCACCTGGACAGCCGTCTGACGAGCAGTACTTC. The full variable domain, with the rest looked up from reference TRBV28 and TRBJ2-7, is DVKVTQSSRYLVKRTGEKVFLECVQDMDHENMFWYRQDPGLGLRLIYFSYDVKMKEKGDIPEGYSVSREKKERFSLILESASTNQTSMYLCASSPPGQPSDEQYFGPGTRLTVT.

The CDR3 nucleotides read TGCGCCAGCAGCTTGATGGCGAGACTAGCGGGAGGCACAGATACGCAGTATTTT. Its protein is CASSLMARLAGGTDTQYF. The V gene is TRBV5-1, the J gene TRBJ2-3; 12 nucleotides line up with TRBD2. CDR1 and CDR2 from the germline V gene are SGHRS and YFSETQ. The junction had 7 bases not matched to a gene; V was cut back by 1 base and J by 1 base. CDR3 length: 18 amino acids.

The gene calls are TRBV5-4 and TRBJ2-5; either TRBD1 or TRBD2 may supply D (5 bases each). Germline CDR1 and CDR2: SGHNT and YYREEE (reference sequence). CDR3 size: 14 residues. Trimming took off 4 bases at V and 2 bases at J, with 12 bases between the two ends. Here the CDR3 reads CASSPGRIQETQYF. CDR3 nucleotide sequence: TGTGCCAGCAGCCCGGGACGGATACAAGAGACCCAGTACTTC.

The rearrangement uses TRBV18 and TRBJ2-1, with TRBD2 matching 11 bases. The CDR3 sequence is 16 residues long. CDR1 and CDR2 from the germline V gene are KGHSH and LQKENI. V lost 6 bases and J lost 9; bases outside the gene matches: 13. CDR3 bases: TGTGCCAGCTCGTCCCCGCTAGCGGGAGGCCGCCTTGAGCAGTTCTTC. Translating gives CASSSPLAGGRLEQFF.

J is TRBJ2-7 and V is TRBV4-3; D not certain. CDR3 length: 15 residues. Germline V lookup: CDR1 LGHNA, CDR2 YSLEER. The ends were cut back, 3 bases at V and 3 bases at J, with 15 bases in the middle. CDR3 loop: CASSQDVRNFYEQYF. CDR3 coding DNA: TGCGCCAGCAGCCAGGATGTCCGGAATTTCTACGAGCAGTACTTC.

Worth noting for this clone: This CDR3 is also generated by other DNA sequences in the sample. The chain joins TRBV6-5 to TRBJ1-1; 7 bases map to TRBD1. This CDR3 has 14 residues. Germline values: CDR1 MNHEY, CDR2 SVGAGI. V was clipped by 6 bases and J by 2 bases; unmatched bases: 6. CDR3 DNA sequence: TGTGCCAGCAGCCTTCGACAGGGCAACACTGAAGCTTTCTTT. Translating gives CASSLRQGNTEAFF.

The chain has TRBV18 and TRBJ2-2; D assignment may be TRBD1 or TRBD2 (5 bases each). Germline CDR1 reads KGHSH; CDR2 reads LQKENI. V gave up 5 bases and J gave up 0 bases, with 16 bases separating them. The CDR3 sequence is 17 residues long. In DNA, the CDR3 is TGTGCCAGCTCAAGAACCGGGACCCGACCGAACACCGGGGAGCTGTTTTTT. The encoded protein is CASSRTGTRPNTGELFF.